This T cell receptor beta chain was found in a study of blood T cell repertoires in COVID-19 (dated by TCRdb to the early 2020s). In terms of the full investigation: Samples covering the acute and convalescent phases of COVID-19 were provided by collaborators in the United States, Italy and Spain. The prospective study material was composed of cDNA or gDNA derived from T cells, B-cell-depleted T cells, or PBMCs. Subjects who had been exposed to COVID-19, were actively infected with it, or had recovered from it provided the deeply sampled blood TCRbeta repertoires that made up the dataset. The repertoires were made available in a free public database intended to serve as a resource for research on the immune response to SARS-CoV-2. Samples came from the ongoing ImmuneRACE study (first 160 participants) plus 1,254 subjects from 6 global collaborators. Nearly every sample came with metadata listing a de-identified subject ID, COVID-19 status, age in years and sex. HLA class I and class II types, where available, came from metadata supplied by the sample provider rather than from assay-based typing. The investigation overall reported the following: The amount of clinical and demographic metadata varied by source and participant and was provided uncurated.

From the cysteine through the phenylalanine, the CDR3 covers 13 amino acids. Only the CDR3 region is kept as DNA, spanning 39 bases read in frame from base 1. Participants in the prospective study were enrolled through a virtual design, were aged roughly 18 to 90 years, and lived in approximately 25 United States geographic areas. Cohort assignment in the prospective study relied on participant-reported clinical history from a screening survey and a study questionnaire. Mobile phlebotomists in the prospective study collected whole blood, serum and a nasopharyngeal or oropharyngeal swab from every participant. Prospective study participants could optionally give additional blood draws and questionnaires over a 2-month period. Prospective study blood samples were shipped either frozen or at room temperature before DNA extraction. The immunoSEQ Assay, a bias-controlled multiplex PCR, was used to amplify TCRbeta CDR3 regions from genomic DNA. In the original analysis: Within the assay, amplification of reference gene primers was used to estimate how many nucleated cells each sample contained. To quantify the absolute abundance of each unique TCRbeta CDR3 rearrangement, sequence reads were collapsed and filtered. Productive Simpson clonality was computed per sample as the square root of Simpson's diversity index over productive rearrangements. The table was pulled from immuneACCESS by TCRdb, which kept in-frame rearrangements only. Such tables lose some clones; where checked, under half of the loss comes from unresolved V genes, and the rest has no known cause. That table is the source of V, J and clone size, and D and trimming were worked out from the DNA. This sample has roughly 200,000 clones in its table, and 75% to 90% of those were observed once. Around 2% of the sample rests with the top ten.

For this clone: Its cognate antigen has yet to be identified. Per-base quality was not reported, and no clone a single base away is much larger than it.

Specimen: PBMCs or T cells enriched from blood (not recorded which). This TCR was recovered from a woman aged 35 to 49 with acute COVID-19. The chain couples TRBV21-1 to TRBJ2-1; TRBD2 is the table's D call and was not checked against the DNA. TRBV21-1 is a recognized pseudogene. The CDR3 here reads CASRLTSGLFPFF. The DNA sequence is given as TGTGCCAGCAGGCTGACTAGCGGGCTGTTTCCGTTCTTC.